The rows below give T cell receptor beta chains drawn from one sample of a study of T cell changes during pregnancy in multiple sclerosis. The repertoire was sequenced with immunoSEQ multiplex PCR; TCRdb's copy has only in-frame clones and lacks some. Altogether about 29,000 clones are present, over 75% being singletons, with the ten largest covering approximately 6.6%. This material consisted of CD8+ T cells from peripheral blood mononuclear cells, taken after pregnancy. These receptors originate from a female donor with multiple sclerosis, enrolled in a pregnancy study. CDR3s include the opening cysteine and the closing phenylalanine or tryptophan. Fields, in order: clone size, V gene, D gene, J gene, CDR3 length, CDR3 protein, CDR3 DNA. A D gene is named only where the DNA matches it firmly. Rows may omit the clone size; those that give it use once, few, many or a size class.

-,TRBV13,TRBD1,TRBJ2-3,13,CASSTTGADTQYF,TGTGCCAGCAGCACCACAGGGGCAGATACGCAGTATTTT
-,TRBV29-1,-,TRBJ1-1,14,CSVEVRGADTEAFF,TGCAGCGTTGAAGTTCGGGGGGCCGACACTGAAGCTTTCTTT
-,TRBV13,-,TRBJ2-1,15,CASSLGADGYNEQFF,TGTGCCAGCAGCTTGGGAGCCGACGGCTACAATGAGCAGTTCTTC
-,TRBV4-2,TRBD2,TRBJ2-3,17,CASSQDLKREGPDTQYF,TGTGCCAGCAGCCAAGATCTGAAGCGGGAGGGCCCAGATACGCAGTATTTT
-,TRBV6-1,-,TRBJ1-1,15,CASKVFIDKNTEAFF,TGTGCCAGCAAAGTTTTTATAGACAAGAACACTGAAGCTTTCTTT
-,TRBV28,TRBD1,TRBJ1-2,12,CASSLTGGGYTF,TGTGCCAGCAGTCTCACAGGGGGAGGCTACACCTTC
-,TRBV14,-,TRBJ2-7,14,CASSQILAVHEQYF,TGTGCCAGCAGCCAGATACTAGCCGTCCACGAGCAGTACTTC
-,TRBV19,TRBD1,TRBJ1-1,18,CASSIVMGQGAENTEAFF,TGTGCCAGTAGTATAGTTATGGGACAGGGGGCGGAAAACACTGAAGCTTTCTTT
many,TRBV12-5,-,TRBJ1-5,15,CASGLQQGGREPQHF,TGTGCTAGTGGTTTGCAGCAGGGTGGCCGGGAGCCCCAGCATTTT
-,TRBV2,TRBD2,TRBJ2-7,14,CASSEGTTYYEQYF,TGTGCCAGCAGTGAGGGGACTACCTACTACGAGCAGTACTTC
once,TRBV6-4,-,TRBJ1-1,14,CASSERAGGTEAFF,TGTGCCAGCAGTGAGCGAGCCGGAGGTACTGAAGCTTTCTTT
-,TRBV6-1,-,TRBJ2-7,15,CASSEGRDSYYEQYF,TGTGCCAGCAGTGAAGGTCGTGACAGTTACTACGAGCAGTACTTC
-,TRBV6-5,-,TRBJ2-3,14,CASSLDSRLDTQYF,TGTGCCAGCAGCTTGGACAGTAGGTTGGATACGCAGTATTTT
-,TRBV2,TRBD2,TRBJ2-7,15,CASNEETSGRYEQYF,TGTGCCAGCAACGAAGAGACTAGCGGGCGCTACGAGCAGTACTTC
-,TRBV7-9,-,TRBJ2-1,16,CASSLARLTTNNEQFF,TGTGCCAGCAGCTTAGCGAGGTTAACTACAAACAATGAGCAGTTCTTC
-,TRBV30,TRBD2,TRBJ2-1,12,CAWTSGRDEQFF,TGTGCCTGGACTAGCGGGAGGGATGAGCAGTTCTTC
-,TRBV19,-,TRBJ2-1,18,CASSIPWWLVLLYNEQFF,TGTGCCAGTAGTATCCCTTGGTGGCTAGTTCTACTCTACAATGAGCAGTTCTTC
-,TRBV5-1,-,TRBJ2-7,16,CASSLTQSASPYEQYF,TGCGCCAGCAGCTTAACACAGAGCGCTAGCCCCTACGAGCAGTACTTC
-,TRBV12-1,-,TRBJ2-7,16,CASSERWGGTIYEQYF,TGTGCCAGCAGCGAACGATGGGGCGGGACCATCTACGAGCAGTACTTC
-,TRBV19,-,TRBJ2-1,14,CASSIGQAYNEQFF,TGTGCCAGTAGTATAGGACAGGCTTACAATGAGCAGTTCTTC
-,TRBV7-6,TRBD2,TRBJ2-2,14,CASNHGRGTGELFF,TGTGCCAGCAATCACGGGAGGGGCACCGGGGAGCTGTTTTTT
-,TRBV4-2,TRBD2,TRBJ2-2,16,CASSQGGLAYTGELFF,TGTGCCAGCAGCCAAGGGGGACTAGCGTATACCGGGGAGCTGTTTTTT
-,TRBV27,-,TRBJ1-1,16,CASSSWELGGNTEAFF,TGTGCCAGCAGTTCATGGGAGCTTGGAGGGAACACTGAAGCTTTCTTT
-,TRBV6-5,TRBD1,TRBJ2-7,14,CASSTGQGAYEQYF,TGTGCCAGCAGTACGGGACAGGGGGCCTACGAGCAGTACTTC
-,TRBV27,TRBD1,TRBJ1-2,14,CASRDRGNYYGYTF,TGTGCCAGCAGGGACAGGGGAAACTACTATGGCTACACCTTC
-,TRBV29-1,TRBD2,TRBJ2-1,16,CSVEFNSGLAYNEQFF,TGCAGCGTTGAATTCAACTCGGGACTAGCCTACAATGAGCAGTTCTTC
-,TRBV9,-,TRBJ1-2,11,CASSSSYGYTF,TGTGCCAGCAGCTCCTCGTATGGCTACACCTTC
-,TRBV30,TRBD2,TRBJ2-7,14,CAWGIGGRAFEQYF,TGTGCCTGGGGGATTGGCGGGAGGGCTTTCGAGCAGTACTTC
-,TRBV9,-,TRBJ2-7,14,CASSDPSSRDEQYF,TGTGCCAGCAGCGACCCCTCCAGTCGGGACGAGCAGTACTTC
-,TRBV2,TRBD1,TRBJ2-6,14,CATSTGAGANVLTF,TGTGCCACTTCGACAGGGGCTGGGGCCAACGTCCTGACTTTC
once,TRBV27,-,TRBJ2-1,13,CASRYRVTDEQFF,TGTGCCAGCAGATACAGGGTAACGGATGAGCAGTTCTTC
-,TRBV5-6,TRBD1,TRBJ2-3,14,CASSRGTGTDTQYF,TGTGCCAGCAGCCGTGGGACAGGGACGGATACGCAGTATTTT
-,TRBV4-1,-,TRBJ1-3,17,CASSQVGGAVAGNTIYF,TGCGCCAGCAGCCAAGTCGGGGGGGCTGTAGCAGGAAACACCATATATTTT
-,TRBV7-9,TRBD1,TRBJ1-3,16,CASSHKDRVWGNTIYF,TGTGCCAGCAGTCATAAGGACAGGGTTTGGGGAAACACCATATATTTT
few,TRBV4-1,TRBD1,TRBJ1-1,15,CASSQGQGAGTEAFF,TGCGCCAGCAGCCAGGGACAGGGGGCGGGAACTGAAGCTTTCTTT
once,TRBV5-4,-,TRBJ2-7,15,CASSLDFPPFYEQYF,TGTGCCAGCAGCTTAGACTTTCCTCCTTTCTACGAGCAGTACTTC
-,TRBV4-1,-,TRBJ2-1,14,CASSQYSGYNEQFF,TGCGCCAGCAGCCAGTATAGCGGATACAATGAGCAGTTCTTC
-,TRBV29-1,-,TRBJ2-2,16,CSVEARTGMSTGELFF,TGCAGCGTTGAAGCCCGAACAGGGATGAGCACCGGGGAGCTGTTTTTT
-,TRBV5-1,TRBD2,TRBJ2-1,15,CASSLGREVGNEQFF,TGCGCCAGCAGCTTGGGTCGGGAGGTCGGGAATGAGCAGTTCTTC
-,TRBV9,-,TRBJ1-4,14,CASSVEVEGEKLFF,TGTGCCAGCAGCGTAGAGGTGGAGGGCGAAAAACTGTTTTTT
-,TRBV30,-,TRBJ2-1,11,CAWSLGNEQFF,TGTGCCTGGAGTCTCGGGAATGAGCAGTTCTTC
-,TRBV15,-,TRBJ2-7,18,CATSRDVRAGLSSYEQYF,TGTGCCACCAGCAGAGATGTCAGGGCGGGGTTGAGCTCCTACGAGCAGTACTTC
-,TRBV7-3,-,TRBJ2-1,13,CASGEVPNNEQFF,TGTGCCAGCGGTGAGGTCCCTAACAATGAGCAGTTCTTC
-,TRBV27,-,TRBJ1-5,13,CASGQGLFQPQHF,TGTGCCTCCGGGCAGGGGCTCTTTCAGCCCCAGCATTTT